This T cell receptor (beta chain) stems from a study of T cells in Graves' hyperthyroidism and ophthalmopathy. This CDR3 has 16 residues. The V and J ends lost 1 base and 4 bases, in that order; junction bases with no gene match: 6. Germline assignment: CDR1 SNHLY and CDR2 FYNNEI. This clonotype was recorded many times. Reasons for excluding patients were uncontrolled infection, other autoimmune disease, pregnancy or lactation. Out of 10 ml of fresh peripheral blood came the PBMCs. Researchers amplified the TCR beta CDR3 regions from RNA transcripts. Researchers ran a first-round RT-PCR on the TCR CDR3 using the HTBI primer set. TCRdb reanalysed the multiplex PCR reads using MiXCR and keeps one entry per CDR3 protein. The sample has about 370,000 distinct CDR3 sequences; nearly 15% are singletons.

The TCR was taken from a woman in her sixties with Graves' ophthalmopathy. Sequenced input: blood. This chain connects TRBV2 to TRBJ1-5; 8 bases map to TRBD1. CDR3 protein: CASSEVEQGGNQPQHF. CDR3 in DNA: TGTGCCAGCAGTGAAGTGGAACAGGGGGGAAATCAGCCCCAGCATTTT.